This TCR beta chain appears in the sequencing data of a study of T cells in Graves' hyperthyroidism and ophthalmopathy. Study details: Peripheral blood samples were taken at initial diagnosis, prior to any treatment.

Points from the study as a whole: Ophthalmopathy was told apart from stable hyperthyroidism by a 13 V-J model. Among clonotypes expanded in thyroid above 0.001, most were also found in blood.

Template material for amplifying TCR beta CDR3 regions consisted of RNA transcripts. HTBI primers were employed in a first-round RT-PCR of the TCR CDR3. TCRdb re-derived calls from the multiplex PCR reads in MiXCR, one entry per CDR3 protein. The profile shows around 350,000 distinct CDR3 sequences, approximately 18% of them singletons. Remarks on this clonotype: As yet, its antigen is unknown.

CDR3 length: 15 residues. Germline values: CDR1 SGDLS, CDR2 YYNGEE. The V and J ends lost 0 bases and 3 bases respectively, with 13 bases between them. Those patients with uncontrolled infection, other autoimmune disease, pregnancy or lactation were excluded. This sequence joins TRBV9 and TRBJ2-7; the D gene is possibly TRBD2 (7 bases). Sequenced sample: blood. The TCR was taken from a woman in her twenties or thirties with Graves' hyperthyroidism that later progressed to Graves' ophthalmopathy. CDR3 bases: TGTGCCAGCAGCGTAGGGGAGGGGGGGTACTACGAGCAGTACTTC. It codes for CASSVGEGGYYEQYF.